These 10 T cell receptor beta chains were sequenced from one sample in a study of T cell repertoires in cytomegalovirus infection (dated by TCRdb to the late 2010s). The listed sequencing device is Illumina HiSeq 1500. TCRdb reprocessing: public reads trimmed at Q25 with fastp, clones called with MiXCR, in-frame beta chains kept. For every CDR3 protein sequence, its rows merge into one entry that carries the most common genes and DNA. The sample table holds approximately 500,000 distinct CDR3 sequences, of which about 11% were seen once. The biggest ten clones account for about a tenth of the sample. Sequences were obtained from PBMCs. These receptors originate from a human donor in good health (CMV status not recorded). Some clones in this sample may be carry-over from other donors' samples.

The chain is built from TRBV30 and TRBJ1-5; D unresolved. V lost 2 bases, J lost 4 bases, and 9 bases lay in between. The CDR3 has 13 amino acids. Germline-derived CDR1 and CDR2 are GTSNPN and SVGIG (reference sequence). CDR3 residues: CAWSHGPNQPQHF. The DNA for the CDR3 is TGTGCCTGGAGTCATGGACCGAATCAGCCCCAGCATTTT.

V usage is TRBV20-1 and J usage is TRBJ2-3; 9 nucleotides line up with TRBD2. The J segment lost 6 bases and the V segment lost 6 bases, leaving 16 bases of the junction unmatched. The CDR3 is 16 amino acids. Germline V gene lookup returns CDR1 DFQATT and CDR2 SNEGSKA (reference sequence). The CDR3 spells CSAPPRRGGRGDTQYF. CDR3 DNA sequence: TGCAGTGCACCGCCCCGGCGGGGGGGCCGCGGGGATACGCAGTATTTT.

This clonotype appeared many times. The chain is built from TRBV23-1 and TRBJ1-4; no firm D call. TRBV23-1 has ORF status, its function being uncertain. The V end was cut by 0 bases, the J end by 6 bases, with 11 bases between. This CDR3 has 15 residues. CDR3 in DNA: TGCGCCAGCAGTCAATCGCAGGCTACCTATGAAAAACTGTTTTTT. This encodes CASSQSQATYEKLFF.

This clonotype was recorded many times. The genes are TRBV25-1 and TRBJ2-2, with 9 bases fitting TRBD2. V shed 4 bases, J shed 3 bases, and the junction held 9 bases outside the gene matches. The CDR3 consists of 17 residues. CDR1 is MGHDK and CDR2 is SYGVNS in the germline V gene. The CDR3 nucleotides are TGTGCCAGCAGTGGTCTAGCGGGATTGGAGGACACCGGGGAGCTGTTTTTT. It encodes CASSGLAGLEDTGELFF.

This clonotype was picked up many times. V and J are TRBV7-8 and TRBJ1-1; D is undetermined. Trimming removed 4 bases from V and 0 bases from J, with 9 bases in between. From germline, CDR1 is SGHVS and CDR2 FQNEAQ. The CDR3 contains 14 residues. CDR3 nucleotides: TGTGCCAGCAGCTCCTCTACGGTGAACACTGAAGCTTTCTTT. This codes for CASSSSTVNTEAFF.

At least ten counts were recorded for this clonotype. The chain has TRBV7-3 and TRBJ2-5; no clear D. The CDR3 runs 14 residues. Germline-derived CDR1 and CDR2 are SGHTA and FQGTGA. Between the trimmed V and J ends, which lost 6 bases and 3 bases, there was a span of 14 bases. This CDR3 is CASSPSIAEETQYF. The CDR3 region has the DNA TGTGCCAGCAGTCCCAGTATAGCTGAAGAGACCCAGTACTTC.

In this sample, this clonotype turned up many times. J is TRBJ2-7 and V is TRBV6-5; either TRBD1 or TRBD2 may supply D (5 bases each). The V and J ends lost 2 bases and 0 bases respectively, with 8 bases between them. CDR3 length equals 14 residues. CDR1 is MNHEY, CDR2 SVGAGI, per germline. Here the CDR3 reads CASSYRGDSYEQYF. CDR3 nucleotides: TGTGCCAGCAGTTACAGGGGAGACTCCTACGAGCAGTACTTC.

This clonotype appeared many times. J is TRBJ1-6 and V is TRBV27, with D unclear. The CDR3 contains 13 residues. Germline CDR1 and CDR2: MNHEY and SMNVEV (reference sequence). V was cut by 0 bases and J by 7 bases, with 4 bases left in between. The CDR3 spells CASSLSRNSPLHF. Here the CDR3 DNA reads TGTGCCAGCAGTTTATCGCGAAATTCACCCCTCCACTTT.

The CDR3 nucleotides read TGCAGTGCTAGTCTCGGGGTGAGAAACACCATATATTTT. Translation gives CSASLGVRNTIYF. The chain is built from TRBV20-1 and TRBJ1-3; D is ambiguous. Trimming removed 3 bases at V and 5 bases at J, with 11 bases between. Per the germline V gene, CDR1 is DFQATT and CDR2 is SNEGSKA (reference sequence). The CDR3 covers 13 residues.

V gene TRBV12-3 or TRBV12-4 combines with J gene TRBJ2-7; TRBD2 might be the D (5 bases). This CDR3 comprises 13 residues. Trimming removed 3 bases at V and 6 bases at J, with 12 bases between. CDR3 region: CASSFLRDSEQYF. CDR3 nucleotides: TGTGCCAGCAGTTTCCTTCGGGATTCCGAGCAGTACTTC.